Each of the 16 T cell receptor beta chains below was sequenced from the same sample in a study of blood T cell repertoires in COVID-19. Clones were sequenced by immunoSEQ multiplex PCR, and TCRdb holds only the in-frame ones, with some missing. The sample includes around 370,000 clones, 87% of them seen just once. Sequenced sample: peripheral blood. The receptor source for this set is a woman aged 45-60 years with COVID-19, enrolled during active disease.

The rearrangement links TRBV18 to TRBJ2-7, with TRBD1 matching 9 bases. J was trimmed by 4 bases and V by 4 bases; bases with no gene match: 8. Germline CDR1 and CDR2: KGHSH and LQKENI. This CDR3 has 15 amino acids. In DNA, the CDR3 is TGTGCCAGCTCACGCTACCGGGACAGGGTTTACGAGCAGTACTTC. Protein product: CASSRYRDRVYEQYF.

The V and J genes are TRBV4-3 and TRBJ2-2; 11 bases fit TRBD1. The germline gives CDR1 LGHNA, CDR2 YSLEER. This CDR3 is built from 19 residues. V was clipped by 3 bases and J by 7 bases; unmatched bases: 16. In DNA form, the CDR3 reads TGCGCCAGCAGCCAGCGGGGAGCCCGCGGGACAGGGGGTATCGGGGAGCTGTTTTTT. Amino acid sequence: CASSQRGARGTGGIGELFF.

This clone came up a few times. The chain links TRBV30 to TRBJ1-6; maybe TRBD1 (5 bases). The CDR3 sequence is 12 residues long. The V end was cut by 2 bases, the J end by 10 bases, with 9 bases between. CDR1 is GTSNPN and CDR2 is SVGIG in the germline V gene (reference sequence). The CDR3, as DNA: TGTGCCTGGAGTCCAGGGCTGTCACCCCTCCACTTT. Protein: CAWSPGLSPLHF.

The CDR3 spells CASSQANRGWTDTQYF. CDR3 nucleotide sequence: TGTGCCAGCAGCCAAGCGAACAGGGGGTGGACAGATACGCAGTATTTT. This sequence joins TRBV4-2 and TRBJ2-3, with 8 bases aligning to TRBD1. CDR3 size: 16 residues. CDR1 and CDR2 from the germline V gene are LGHNA and YNFKEQ. The ends lost 1 base at V and 3 bases at J; junction bases unmatched: 6.

V and J are TRBV3-1 (or the pseudogene TRBV3-2) and TRBJ2-7; D call uncertain. CDR1 is LGHDT, CDR2 YNNKEL, per germline (reference sequence). The length of the CDR3 is 14 residues. V was clipped by 0 bases and J by 2 bases, with 8 bases between them. This chain's CDR3 is CASSQEAITYEQYF. CDR3 bases: TGTGCCAGCAGCCAAGAAGCTATCACCTACGAGCAGTACTTC.

The chain couples TRBV18 to TRBJ1-4; D remains ambiguous. The CDR3 is 19 amino acids. CDR1 is KGHSH, CDR2 LQKENI, per germline. Trimming took 0 bases from V and 0 from J, leaving 17 bases between them. CDR3 sequence reads: CASSPPNSLTSTTNEKLFF. The CDR3 nucleotides are TGTGCCAGCTCACCACCTAACAGCCTTACATCCACAACTAATGAAAAACTGTTTTTT.

Written as DNA, the CDR3 is TGTGCCAGCAGCACCGGGGGAGGATTTTCCGGCTACACCTTC. The encoded protein is CASSTGGGFSGYTF. V gene TRBV6-4 combines with J gene TRBJ1-2; TRBD1 might be the D (5 bases). Germline CDR1 and CDR2: MRHNA and SNTAGT. V was pared by 6 bases and J by 8 bases, with 19 bases between. The length of the CDR3 is 14 residues.

The V and J genes are TRBV14 and TRBJ2-3; D uncertain. This CDR3 is 14 amino acids long. The V and J ends lost 0 bases and 2 bases respectively, with 6 bases between them. Germline V gene lookup returns CDR1 SGHDN and CDR2 FVKESK. CDR3 DNA sequence: TGTGCCAGCAGCCAAGAACAACCCACAGATACGCAGTATTTT. Translated: CASSQEQPTDTQYF.

The chain links TRBV27 to TRBJ1-4, with a tentative D call TRBD1 (6 bases). The germline V gene has CDR1 MNHEY and CDR2 SMNVEV (reference sequence). V gave up 5 bases and J gave up 8 bases, with 15 bases separating them. This CDR3 has 14 amino acids. The chain's CDR3 is CASSLQGIREKLFF. In nucleotides, the CDR3 is TGTGCCAGCAGTCTACAGGGTATTCGGGAAAAACTGTTTTTT.

This chain links TRBV24-1 with TRBJ1-1; no firm D call. Looked up from germline, CDR1 is KGHDR and CDR2 is SFDVKD. V shed 4 bases and J shed 0 bases, with 14 bases lying between them. The CDR3 has 16 residues. In DNA, the CDR3 is TGTGCCACCAGTGACCCTTACTGCCCTTTGAACACTGAAGCTTTCTTT. It encodes CATSDPYCPLNTEAFF.

The gene calls are TRBV3-1 (or the pseudogene TRBV3-2) and TRBJ2-3; no definite D call. The CDR3 extends over 13 amino acids. Trimming cost V 4 bases and J 6 bases, with 11 bases left between them. The germline V gene has CDR1 LGHDT and CDR2 YNNKEL (reference sequence). The CDR3 DNA follows: TGTGCCAGCAGCCCAACGTCCGGGGATACGCAGTATTTT. Encoded protein: CASSPTSGDTQYF.

The chain is built from TRBV7-8 and TRBJ1-4, with 7 bases identical to TRBD1. V lost 6 bases to trimming and J lost 6 bases; unmatched junction nucleotides: 7. The CDR3 is 14 residues long. The germline V gene encodes CDR1 SGHVS and CDR2 FQNEAQ. CDR3 in amino acids: CASSFLGTDEKLFF. The CDR3 nucleotides read TGTGCCAGCAGTTTCCTGGGGACAGATGAAAAACTGTTTTTT.

The chain links TRBV7-9 to TRBJ2-1; TRBD2 agrees at 9 bases. The CDR3 has 15 residues. Unmatched junction bases numbered 6, after V lost 1 base and J lost 8 bases. The V gene's germline CDR1 is SEHNR and CDR2 FQNEAQ (reference sequence). CDR3 DNA: TGTGCCAGCAGCTTAGTCGCGGGAGGGCTGGATGAGCAGTTCTTC. Its protein is CASSLVAGGLDEQFF.

This chain connects TRBV5-1 to TRBJ2-3; 7 nucleotides align to TRBD2. Trimming took 2 bases from V and 6 from J; bases not matched to a gene: 9. The CDR3 totals 15 residues. Germline loops: CDR1 SGHRS, CDR2 YFSETQ. In DNA, the CDR3 is TGCGCCAGCAGCTTTCCGACTAGCACTTCCGATACGCAGTATTTT. Protein product: CASSFPTSTSDTQYF.

The V call is TRBV5-1, the J call TRBJ2-5, with 12 nucleotides matching TRBD2. V lost 4 bases to trimming and J lost 5 bases; unmatched junction nucleotides: 9. Germline V gives CDR1 SGHRS, CDR2 YFSETQ. This CDR3 has 16 residues. This CDR3 is CASSRWTSGKFETQYF. The CDR3 region has the DNA TGCGCCAGCAGCCGCTGGACTAGCGGGAAATTCGAGACCCAGTACTTC.

V gene TRBV19 combines with J gene TRBJ1-1, with D tentatively TRBD1 (6 bases). Deletions cut 5 bases from V and 1 base from J, with 14 bases between. Germline CDR1 reads LNHDA; CDR2 reads SQIVND (reference sequence). The CDR3 contains 15 residues. In DNA, the CDR3 is TGTGCCAGTAGTTTTGTCGGGGGGCGGAACACTGAAGCTTTCTTT. This translates into CASSFVGGRNTEAFF.